The source of this T cell receptor beta chain is a study of T cell changes during pregnancy in multiple sclerosis. The data were produced by immunoSEQ multiplex PCR, yet TCRdb's version contains in-frame clones alone and is incomplete. The sample lists about 32,000 clones, roughly nine tenths occurring once. Germline loops: CDR1 LNHDA, CDR2 SQIVND (reference sequence). Deletions cut 1 base from V and 6 bases from J, with 13 bases between. This CDR3 spans 14 amino acids. Sequenced here: CD8+ T cells from peripheral blood mononuclear cells, sampled in the first trimester of pregnancy. V and J are TRBV19 and TRBJ2-7; D might be TRBD2 (7 bases). This receptor was taken from a female donor with multiple sclerosis, enrolled in a pregnancy study. This chain's CDR3 is CASSIGTGRGEQYF. For the CDR3, the DNA is TGTGCCAGTAGTATAGGTACAGGGAGGGGCGAGCAGTACTTC.